This TCR beta chain was identified in a study of CD8+ T cells in alopecia areata. For the study at large: Those patients who were treated received oral tofacitinib, which was given at 5 to 10 mg twice daily for moderate-to-severe alopecia areata. Study-wide findings and caveats: Significant decreases in scalp clonality and expanded CD8+ clones followed tofacitinib treatment.

The sample's treatment: oral pan-JAK inhibitor, 5-10 mg twice daily. PBMCs yielded sorted CD4+ and CD8+ T cells. Reverse transcribed after extraction, RNA yielded cDNA as the sequencing template. The assay was immunoSEQ multiplex PCR, and TCRdb's table has in-frame clones only and misses some. The profile shows more than 200,000 clones, around 65% of them singletons. Germline CDR1 is ENHRY and CDR2 is SYGVKD. The CDR3 has 15 residues. Trimming took off 5 bases at V and 5 bases at J, with 16 bases between the two ends. As concerns this clone: Its antigen is not identified.

The V gene is TRBV10-3, the J gene TRBJ2-1; D gene ambiguous. The clonotype was recovered from a human donor with alopecia areata. The sequences come from CD4+ T cells sorted from blood, collected between weeks 43 and 45, from a patient treated with tofacitinib. CDR3 in DNA: TGTGCCATCAGTAACGGACCCTCGGTGGACAATGAGCAGTTCTTC. This translates into CAISNGPSVDNEQFF.